This TCR beta chain is from a study of blood T cells in healthy people across ages. Study-wide results and limits: Diversity estimates from one million T cells were considered underestimates. Using unsorted PBMCs precluded a conclusive naive versus antigen-experienced comparison. For the donors, CMV status was unknown and possibly confounded expanded clonotype changes.

This CDR3 contains 14 residues. Germline lookup yields CDR1 MNHEY and CDR2 SVGEGT. Trimming removed 2 bases at V and 5 bases at J, with 9 bases between. Sample-barcoded 5' priming and a J-beta primer mix drove a second PCR of about 7 to 11 cycles. TCRdb re-called the 5' RACE reads with MiXCR, one entry per CDR3 protein. Among 1.5 million to 1.9 million distinct CDR3 sequences, approximately 43% were seen once, and the ten largest hold around 4%. A remark on this clonotype: Its specificity is unknown.

The sample was blood. The clonotype was recovered from a woman aged 18-29 years in good health. V usage is TRBV6-2 or TRBV6-3 and J usage is TRBJ2-2; weak D call: TRBD2 (6 bases). The CDR3: CASSYGTFTGELFF. In DNA, the CDR3 is TGTGCCAGCAGTTACGGGACTTTTACCGGGGAGCTGTTTTTT.